This TCR beta chain was retrieved from a study of technical replicates of blood from a handful of donors. The data were produced by immunoSEQ multiplex PCR, yet TCRdb's version contains in-frame clones alone and is incomplete. Of around 76,000 clones in the sample, roughly 97% were seen once. Trimming left V 3 bases short and J 4 bases short, with 15 bases between. CDR3 size: 15 residues. Germline V lookup: CDR1 LNHDA, CDR2 SQIVND (reference sequence). This sequence originates from a human donor in good health. Sample: T cells isolated from PBMCs. This chain joins TRBV19 and TRBJ1-2; D is unclear. The CDR3 DNA follows: TGTGCCAGTAGTATTTCGGTGGCCCGGGGCTATGGCTACACCTTC. Protein sequence: CASSISVARGYGYTF.